Below, 26 T cell receptor beta chains from the same sample are listed, as sequenced in a study of blood T cell repertoires in COVID-19. Generated by immunoSEQ multiplex PCR, the TCRdb table keeps only in-frame clones and is missing some. The sample carries fewer than 400,000 clones, approximately 84% recorded once. Sequenced input: PBMCs or T cells enriched from blood (not recorded which). These receptors originate from a young man who had recovered from COVID-19.

This clone was found a few times. The genes are TRBV4-2 and TRBJ2-7, with D maybe TRBD2 (5 bases). Deletions cut 1 base from V and 6 bases from J, with 10 bases between. Germline lookup yields CDR1 LGHNA and CDR2 YNFKEQ. The CDR3 extends over 13 amino acids. The CDR3 DNA follows: TGTGCCAGCAGCCAAGGGTCGGGGTCCGAGCAGTACTTC. It codes for CASSQGSGSEQYF.

The chain carries TRBV28 and TRBJ1-5; tentatively, D is TRBD1 (6 bases). Trimming took 6 bases from V and 4 from J, leaving 16 bases between them. Germline CDR1 is MDHEN and CDR2 is SYDVKM. This CDR3 spans 15 amino acids. CDR3 nucleotides: TGTGCCAGCAGCCTGGAGGGGGGGCAGAATCAGCCCCAGCATTTT. Protein: CASSLEGGQNQPQHF.

The rearrangement uses TRBV6-5 and TRBJ1-5; no reliable D call. Trimming took off 4 bases at V and 0 bases at J, with 10 bases between the two ends. CDR3 length: 15 residues. Germline loops: CDR1 MNHEY, CDR2 SVGAGI. CDR3 bases: TGTGCCAGCAGTTTGGGCCGCCATAGCAATCAGCCCCAGCATTTT. Its protein is CASSLGRHSNQPQHF.

The chain couples TRBV19 to TRBJ2-6; tentative D call: TRBD2 (6 bases). Deletions cut 3 bases from V and 0 bases from J, with 9 bases between. The germline gives CDR1 LNHDA, CDR2 SQIVND (reference sequence). CDR3 length equals 16 residues. In nucleotides, the CDR3 is TGTGCCAGTAGTATGTTGGGGGGCTCTGGGGCCAACGTCCTGACTTTC. It translates to CASSMLGGSGANVLTF.

The chain joins TRBV6-5 to TRBJ2-7; possibly TRBD1 for D (5 bases). Germline CDR1 MNHEY, CDR2 SVGAGI. Trimming took 4 bases from V and 2 from J, leaving 9 bases between them. This CDR3 is built from 13 residues. CDR3 nucleotides: TGTGCCAGCAGTTTCCAACAGGCCTACGAGCAGTACTTC. Amino acids: CASSFQQAYEQYF.

V is TRBV11-2 and J is TRBJ1-1, with a tentative D call TRBD1 (5 bases). CDR1 is SGHAT, CDR2 FQNNGV, per germline. V was shortened by 0 bases and J by 2 bases, with 10 bases between the two germline ends. The CDR3 spans 15 residues. The CDR3 nucleotides read TGTGCCAGCAGCTTAGATGGCGGGGGAAACACTGAAGCTTTCTTT. Amino acid sequence: CASSLDGGGNTEAFF.

This clone was detected only once. The CDR3 coding sequence is TGTGCCAGCAGTTTAGGTACCTCCGGGGGACTAGCCAAAAACATTCAGTACTTC. Amino acids: CASSLGTSGGLAKNIQYF. The V gene is TRBV28, the J gene TRBJ2-4; a possible D gene is TRBD2 (6 bases). This CDR3 has 18 amino acids. The germline V gene encodes CDR1 MDHEN and CDR2 SYDVKM. Trimming pared 2 bases from V and 0 bases from J, leaving 17 bases between.

This chain joins TRBV7-2 and TRBJ2-5; 7 bases map to TRBD2. J was trimmed by 5 bases and V by 5 bases; bases with no gene match: 14. This CDR3 has 16 amino acids. Germline V gene lookup returns CDR1 SGHTA and CDR2 FQGNSA. CDR3 residues: CASSSPPPLGGETQYF. The CDR3 nucleotides are TGTGCCAGCAGCAGCCCCCCGCCCCTGGGAGGGGAGACCCAGTACTTC.

This chain uses TRBV28 with TRBJ2-1, with D possibly TRBD2 on 7 matching bases. The CDR3 is made up of 16 amino acids. Germline CDR1 and CDR2: MDHEN and SYDVKM. The V end was cut by 2 bases, the J end by 7 bases, with 18 bases between. The CDR3: CASSLVGRGGRNEQFF. Here the CDR3 DNA reads TGTGCCAGCAGTTTAGTAGGAAGGGGGGGCCGGAATGAGCAGTTCTTC.

This clone has only one observation. The gene calls are TRBV28 and TRBJ2-2, with TRBD1 matching over 12 bases. Per germline, CDR1 MDHEN and CDR2 SYDVKM. This CDR3 is 15 amino acids long. The ends lost 8 bases at V and 4 bases at J; junction bases unmatched: 5. CDR3 protein: CASWGQGAGTGELFF. The CDR3, as DNA: TGTGCCAGCTGGGGACAGGGGGCTGGCACCGGGGAGCTGTTTTTT.

V usage is TRBV2 and J usage is TRBJ2-3, with TRBD2 matching over 10 bases. Germline V gene sequence: CDR1 SNHLY, CDR2 FYNNEI. The ends lost 0 bases at V and 2 bases at J; junction bases unmatched: 11. This CDR3 contains 19 residues. The CDR3 bases are TGTGCCAGCAGTGAAGCGCTTTGGGGACTAGCGCCTGCCACAGATACGCAGTATTTT. This encodes CASSEALWGLAPATDTQYF.

This chain links TRBV5-1 with TRBJ2-1; the D is unclear. Per germline, CDR1 SGHRS and CDR2 YFSETQ. V lost 0 bases to trimming and J lost 5 bases, with 3 bases between them. CDR3 length equals 12 residues. This chain's CDR3 is CASSLADNEQFF. For the CDR3, the DNA is TGCGCCAGCAGCTTGGCCGACAATGAGCAGTTCTTC.

This rearrangement joins TRBV6-5 to TRBJ2-7, with D possibly TRBD2 on 6 matching bases. Trimming stripped 10 bases from V and 4 bases from J, with 17 bases between. This CDR3 contains 13 residues. CDR1 is MNHEY and CDR2 is SVGAGI in the germline V gene. The CDR3 sequence is CATETQAGYEQYF. CDR3 coding DNA: TGTGCCACGGAGACCCAGGCGGGGTACGAGCAGTACTTC.

The chain couples TRBV19 to TRBJ2-4, with D possibly matching TRBD2 (7 bases). This CDR3 contains 17 residues. The ends were cut back, 6 bases at V and 0 bases at J, with 18 bases in the middle. CDR1 and CDR2 from the germline V gene are LNHDA and SQIVND (reference sequence). Here the CDR3 reads CASRIGGASEAKNIQYF. CDR3 in DNA: TGTGCCAGTAGGATTGGGGGGGCTAGCGAAGCCAAAAACATTCAGTACTTC.

This clone showed up just a few times. V gene TRBV19 combines with J gene TRBJ1-5; D is perhaps TRBD1 (6 bases). Germline V gene data show CDR1 as LNHDA and CDR2 as SQIVND (reference sequence). The V and J ends lost 11 bases and 7 bases respectively, with 18 bases between them. The CDR3 runs 13 residues. CDR3 in DNA: TGTGCCTCTATGGGGGCCCTGGGGCAGCCCCAGCATTTT. Amino acid sequence: CASMGALGQPQHF.

The rearrangement joins TRBV27 to TRBJ1-6; 9 bases align to TRBD1. V shed 5 bases and J 10 bases; nucleotides not matched to a gene: 12. Germline CDR1 reads MNHEY; CDR2 reads SMNVEV (reference sequence). The CDR3 is made up of 16 amino acids. Here the CDR3 reads CASSPLKDRGASPLHF. In DNA form, the CDR3 reads TGTGCCAGCAGTCCCCTGAAGGACAGGGGCGCCTCACCCCTCCACTTT.

V is TRBV3-1 (or the pseudogene TRBV3-2) and J is TRBJ2-1; 8 nucleotides agree with TRBD2. V lost 4 bases to trimming and J lost 9 bases; unmatched junction nucleotides: 17. The CDR3 has 17 amino acids. Germline V CDR1 and CDR2: LGHDT, YNNKEL (reference sequence). CDR3 region: CASSRKGGRSGVGEQFF. The CDR3 nucleotides are TGTGCCAGCAGCCGTAAGGGGGGCCGTAGCGGGGTGGGTGAGCAGTTCTTC.

The J gene is TRBJ2-1, the V gene TRBV2; 11 bases line up with TRBD2. From germline, CDR1 is SNHLY and CDR2 FYNNEI. The CDR3 has 13 amino acids. Unmatched junction bases numbered 3, after V lost 7 bases and J lost 7 bases. CDR3 coding DNA: TGTGCCAGCACGGGACTAGCGGTTAATGAGCAGTTCTTC. It specifies CASTGLAVNEQFF. The full variable domain, completed using reference TRBV2 and TRBJ2-1, is EPEVTQTPSHQVTQMGQEVILRCVPISNHLYFYWYRQILGQKVEFLVSFYNNEISEKSEIFDDQFSVERPDGSNFTLKIRSTKLEDSAMYFCASTGLAVNEQFFGPGTRLTVL.

V is TRBV19 and J is TRBJ2-7; 7 nucleotides agree with TRBD2. Germline CDR1 is LNHDA and CDR2 is SQIVND (reference sequence). The CDR3 extends over 14 amino acids. V lost 4 bases, J lost 0 bases, and 3 bases stayed unmatched. DNA for the CDR3: TGTGCCAGTAGTAGGGGGGGAAGCTCCTACGAGCAGTACTTC. Translated: CASSRGGSSYEQYF.

This chain links TRBV7-2 with TRBJ1-2; D remains ambiguous. CDR3 length: 15 amino acids. Germline CDR1 and CDR2: SGHTA and FQGNSA. V gave up 5 bases and J gave up 6 bases, with 19 bases separating them. The CDR3 loop is CASSPTRTVAHGYTF. CDR3 nucleotides: TGTGCCAGCAGCCCTACCCGGACTGTAGCACATGGCTACACCTTC.

A word on this clone: The junction departs from the called germline gene at one end, perhaps through a read error. The chain employs TRBV7-8 and TRBJ2-1; D not resolved. The CDR3 runs 15 residues. CDR1 and CDR2 (germline): SGHVS, FQNEAQ. CDR3 bases: TGTGCCAGCAGCGCCTTCGGCGGATCCTCCAATGAGCAGTTCTTC. Translating it yields CASSAFGGSSNEQFF.

V gene TRBV29-1 combines with J gene TRBJ2-7, with 7 bases matching TRBD2. CDR1 is SQVTM, CDR2 ANQGSEA, per germline. The CDR3 runs 16 residues. V shed 1 base, J shed 2 bases, and the junction held 11 bases outside the gene matches. The DNA for the CDR3 is TGCAGCGTTGAAGCCGCCGTCTCTAGCGGACCCTACGAGCAGTACTTC. Amino acids: CSVEAAVSSGPYEQYF.

The chain couples TRBV10-3 to TRBJ2-7; D uncertain. This CDR3 comprises 16 residues. Germline V gives CDR1 ENHRY, CDR2 SYGVKD. With 0 bases removed from V and 0 bases from J, the gap between germline ends came to 12 bases. DNA of the CDR3: TGTGCCATCAGTGAGTCCCTAACAAGGAGCTCCTACGAGCAGTACTTC. As protein: CAISESLTRSSYEQYF.

This clone was recorded only once. The chain recombines TRBV10-2 with TRBJ1-2; 10 bases line up with TRBD1. V dropped 3 bases and J dropped 8; count of bases not matched to a gene: 12. The CDR3 runs 16 residues. Per the germline V gene, CDR1 is WSHSY and CDR2 is SAAADI. CDR3 loop: CASSDPAGTGARGYTF. The CDR3 nucleotides are TGCGCCAGCAGTGACCCAGCCGGGACAGGGGCGCGAGGCTACACCTTC.

This clone occurred a few times. The chain joins TRBV30 to TRBJ2-1, with D tentatively TRBD1 (5 bases). CDR3 length: 13 residues. V lost 2 bases, J lost 10 bases, and 15 bases lay in between. Germline V lookup: CDR1 GTSNPN, CDR2 SVGIG (reference sequence). The DNA for the CDR3 is TGTGCCTGGAGTCCCGAACAGGTGGGGGAGCAGTTCTTC. This codes for CAWSPEQVGEQFF.

V usage is TRBV19 and J usage is TRBJ1-5; 7 positions match TRBD1. Germline V gene lookup returns CDR1 LNHDA and CDR2 SQIVND (reference sequence). CDR3 length: 15 residues. V was pared by 5 bases and J by 2 bases, with 6 bases of the junction left unmatched. The CDR3 bases are TGTGCCAGTAGTGTAAGGGGGCTCGGCAATCAGCCCCAGCATTTT. It codes for CASSVRGLGNQPQHF.